This T cell receptor beta chain was captured in a study of vaccination effects on CD4 cells after COVID-19. This CDR3 region has 15 residues. Looked up from germline, CDR1 is MNHEY and CDR2 is SVGAGI. The germline V and J ends were trimmed by 7 bases and 8 bases, with 21 bases remaining between them. This clone was seen a single time. What it recognizes is unknown. Assay: immunoSEQ multiplex PCR; the TCRdb copy retains only in-frame clones and omits some. The sample contains about 25,000 clones, around 69% of which appear only once. It was after more than nine days of culture that CD4+ T cells were isolated.

The source of this sequence is a human donor who received a COVID-19 vaccine. Material: CD4+ T cells from PBMCs cultured without peptide, obtained before COVID-19 vaccination. The chain couples TRBV6-5 to TRBJ2-1; TRBD2 might be the D (7 bases). The CDR3 spells CASTPRGPRTDEQFF. The CDR3 DNA is TGTGCCAGCACCCCGCGGGGGCCCAGAACCGATGAGCAGTTCTTC.